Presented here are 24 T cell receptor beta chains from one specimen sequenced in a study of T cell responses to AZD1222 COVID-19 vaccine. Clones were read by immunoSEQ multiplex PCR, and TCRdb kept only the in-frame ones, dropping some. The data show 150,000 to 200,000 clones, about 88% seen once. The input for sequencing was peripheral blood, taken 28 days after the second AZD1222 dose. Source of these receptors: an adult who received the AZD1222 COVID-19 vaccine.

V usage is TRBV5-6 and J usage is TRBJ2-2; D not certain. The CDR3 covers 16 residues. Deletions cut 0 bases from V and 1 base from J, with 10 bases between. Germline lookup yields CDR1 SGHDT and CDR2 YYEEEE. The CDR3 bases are TGTGCCAGCAGCTTGGTCGGTCAGCTGAACACCGGGGAGCTGTTTTTT. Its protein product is CASSLVGQLNTGELFF.

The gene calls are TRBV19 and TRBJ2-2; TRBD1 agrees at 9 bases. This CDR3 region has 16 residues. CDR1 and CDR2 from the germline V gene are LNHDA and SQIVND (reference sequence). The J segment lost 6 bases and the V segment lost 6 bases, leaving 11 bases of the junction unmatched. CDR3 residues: CASSRTGVGPPGELFF. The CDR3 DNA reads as TGTGCCAGTAGCCGGACAGGGGTGGGCCCTCCCGGGGAGCTGTTTTTT.

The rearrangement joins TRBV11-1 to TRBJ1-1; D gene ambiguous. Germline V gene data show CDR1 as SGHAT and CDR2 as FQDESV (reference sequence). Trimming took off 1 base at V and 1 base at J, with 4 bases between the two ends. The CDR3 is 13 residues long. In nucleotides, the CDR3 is TGTGCCAGCAGCTTAGGACAGAACACTGAAGCTTTCTTT. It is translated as CASSLGQNTEAFF.

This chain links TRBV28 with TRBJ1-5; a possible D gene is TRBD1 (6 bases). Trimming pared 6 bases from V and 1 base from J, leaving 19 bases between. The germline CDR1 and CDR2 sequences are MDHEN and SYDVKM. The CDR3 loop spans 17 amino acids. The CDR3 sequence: CASRRTARRSSNQPQHF. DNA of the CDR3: TGTGCCAGCAGGCGGACAGCGAGGCGGTCAAGCAATCAGCCCCAGCATTTT.

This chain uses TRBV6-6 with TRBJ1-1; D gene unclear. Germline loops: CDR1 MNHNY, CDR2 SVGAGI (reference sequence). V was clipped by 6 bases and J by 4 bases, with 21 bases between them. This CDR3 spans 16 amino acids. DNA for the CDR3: TGTGCCAGCAGAGACGATGGTGGTCCGGAGGTCACTGAAGCTTTCTTT. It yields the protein CASRDDGGPEVTEAFF.

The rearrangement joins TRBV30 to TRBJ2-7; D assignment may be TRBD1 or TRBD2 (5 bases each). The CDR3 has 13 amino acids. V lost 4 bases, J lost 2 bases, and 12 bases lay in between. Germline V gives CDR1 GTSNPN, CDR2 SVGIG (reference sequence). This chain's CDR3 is CAWIRGGPYEQYF. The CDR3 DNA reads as TGTGCCTGGATACGGGGCGGACCCTACGAGCAGTACTTC.

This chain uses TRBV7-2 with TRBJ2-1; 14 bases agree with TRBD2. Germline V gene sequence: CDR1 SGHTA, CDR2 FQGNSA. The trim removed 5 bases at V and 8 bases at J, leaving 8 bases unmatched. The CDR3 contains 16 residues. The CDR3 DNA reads TGTGCCAGCAGCCCGACTAGCGGGAGGGCGGGGGATGAGCAGTTCTTC. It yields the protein CASSPTSGRAGDEQFF.

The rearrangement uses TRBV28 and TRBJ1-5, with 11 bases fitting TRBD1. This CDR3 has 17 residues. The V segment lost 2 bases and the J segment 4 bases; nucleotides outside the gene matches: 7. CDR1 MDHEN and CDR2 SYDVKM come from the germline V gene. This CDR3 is CASSLHTGQGGNQPQHF. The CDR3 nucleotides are TGTGCCAGCAGTTTACACACGGGACAGGGGGGGAATCAGCCCCAGCATTTT.

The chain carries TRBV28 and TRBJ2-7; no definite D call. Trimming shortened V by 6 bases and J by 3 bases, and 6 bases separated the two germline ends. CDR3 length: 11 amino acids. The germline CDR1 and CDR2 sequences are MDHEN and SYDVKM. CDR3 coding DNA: TGTGCCAGCAGCCAGAACTACGAGCAGTACTTC. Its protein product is CASSQNYEQYF.

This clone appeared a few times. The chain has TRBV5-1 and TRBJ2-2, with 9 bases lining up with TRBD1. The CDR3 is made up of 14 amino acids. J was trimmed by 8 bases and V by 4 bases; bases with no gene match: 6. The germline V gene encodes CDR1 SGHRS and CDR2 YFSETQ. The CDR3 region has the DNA TGCGCCAGCAGCAAAGGGACAGGGACGGGGGAGCTGTTTTTT. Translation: CASSKGTGTGELFF.

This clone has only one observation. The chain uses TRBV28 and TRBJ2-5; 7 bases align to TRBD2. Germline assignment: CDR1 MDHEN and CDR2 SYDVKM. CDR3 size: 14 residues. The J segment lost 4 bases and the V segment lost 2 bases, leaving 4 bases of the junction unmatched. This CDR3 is CASSLPGRAETQYF. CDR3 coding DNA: TGTGCCAGCAGTTTACCGGGGAGGGCAGAGACCCAGTACTTC.

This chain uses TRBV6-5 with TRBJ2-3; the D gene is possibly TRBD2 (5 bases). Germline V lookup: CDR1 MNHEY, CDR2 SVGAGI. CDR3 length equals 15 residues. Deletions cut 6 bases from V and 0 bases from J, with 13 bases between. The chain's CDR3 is CASSQEAVSTDTQYF. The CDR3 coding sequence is TGTGCCAGCAGCCAAGAAGCGGTTAGCACAGATACGCAGTATTTT.

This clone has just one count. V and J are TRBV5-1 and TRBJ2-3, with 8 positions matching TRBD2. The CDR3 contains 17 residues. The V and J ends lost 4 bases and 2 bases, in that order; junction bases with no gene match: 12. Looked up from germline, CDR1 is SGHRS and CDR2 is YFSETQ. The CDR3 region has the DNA TGCGCCAGCAGCCCCCGCGGGGCGGGAGGACCCACAGATACGCAGTATTTT. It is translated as CASSPRGAGGPTDTQYF.

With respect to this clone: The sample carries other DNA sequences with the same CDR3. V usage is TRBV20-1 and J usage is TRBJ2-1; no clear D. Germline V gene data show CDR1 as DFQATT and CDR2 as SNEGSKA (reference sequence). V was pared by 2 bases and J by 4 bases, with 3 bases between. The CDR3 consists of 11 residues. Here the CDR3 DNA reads TGCAGTGCTAGATCGTACAATGAGCAGTTCTTC. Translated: CSARSYNEQFF.

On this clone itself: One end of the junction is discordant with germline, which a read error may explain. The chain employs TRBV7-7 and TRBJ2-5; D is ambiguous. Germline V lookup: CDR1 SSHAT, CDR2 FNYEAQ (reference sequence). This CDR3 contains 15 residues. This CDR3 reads CASSLEPHSQETQYF. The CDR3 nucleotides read TGTGCTAGCAGCTTAGAACCTCACTCGCAAGAGACCCAGTACTTC.

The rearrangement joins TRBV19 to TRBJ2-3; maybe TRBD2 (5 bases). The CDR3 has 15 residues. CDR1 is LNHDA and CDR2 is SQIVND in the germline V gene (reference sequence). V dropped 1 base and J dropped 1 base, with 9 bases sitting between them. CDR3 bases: TGTGCCAGTAGTATAGGGGCGCGGGGCACAGATACGCAGTATTTT. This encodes CASSIGARGTDTQYF.

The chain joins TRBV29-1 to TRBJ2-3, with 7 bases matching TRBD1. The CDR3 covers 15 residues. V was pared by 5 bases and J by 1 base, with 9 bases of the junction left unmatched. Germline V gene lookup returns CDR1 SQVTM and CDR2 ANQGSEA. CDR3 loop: CSVSDRDSGTDTQYF. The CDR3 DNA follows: TGCAGCGTTTCCGACCGGGACAGCGGCACAGATACGCAGTATTTT.

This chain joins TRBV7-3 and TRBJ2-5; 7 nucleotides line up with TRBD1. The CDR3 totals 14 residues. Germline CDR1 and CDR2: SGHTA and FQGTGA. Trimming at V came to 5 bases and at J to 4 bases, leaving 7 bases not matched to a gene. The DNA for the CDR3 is TGTGCCAGCAGCCCCACAGGGGTCGCAGAGACCCAGTACTTC. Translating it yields CASSPTGVAETQYF.

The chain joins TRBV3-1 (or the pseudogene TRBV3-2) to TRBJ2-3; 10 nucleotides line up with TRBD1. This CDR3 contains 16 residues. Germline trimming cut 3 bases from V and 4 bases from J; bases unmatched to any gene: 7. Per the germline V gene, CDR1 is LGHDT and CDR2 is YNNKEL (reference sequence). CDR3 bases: TGTGCCAGCAGCCACGTGACAGGGGGCGCGGCAGATACGCAGTATTTT. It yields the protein CASSHVTGGAADTQYF.

This CDR3 reads CASGGSNQPQHF. DNA for the CDR3: TGTGCAAGTGGAGGGAGCAATCAGCCCCAGCATTTT. The genes are TRBV19 and TRBJ1-5; D gene unclear. Germline CDR1 and CDR2: LNHDA and SQIVND (reference sequence). The CDR3 is made up of 12 amino acids.

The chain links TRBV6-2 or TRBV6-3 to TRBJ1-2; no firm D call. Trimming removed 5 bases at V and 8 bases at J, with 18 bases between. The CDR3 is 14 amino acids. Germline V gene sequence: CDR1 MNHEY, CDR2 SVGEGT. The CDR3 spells CASSAGPNFGGYTF. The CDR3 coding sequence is TGTGCCAGCAGTGCTGGACCGAACTTCGGGGGCTACACCTTC.

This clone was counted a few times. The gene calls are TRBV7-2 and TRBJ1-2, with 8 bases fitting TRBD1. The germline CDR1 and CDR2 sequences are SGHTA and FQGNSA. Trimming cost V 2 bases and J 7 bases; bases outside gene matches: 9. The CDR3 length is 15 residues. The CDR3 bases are TGTGCCAGCAGCTTAACAGGGGGAGGCGGAAGTGGCTACACCTTC. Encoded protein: CASSLTGGGGSGYTF.

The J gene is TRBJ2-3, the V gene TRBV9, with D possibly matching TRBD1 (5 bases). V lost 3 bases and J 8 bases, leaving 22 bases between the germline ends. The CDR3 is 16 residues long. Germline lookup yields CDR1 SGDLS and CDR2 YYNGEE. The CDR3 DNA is TGTGCCAGCAGCGCGTTGGACACCCCGGGCGTCGGTACGCAGTATTTT. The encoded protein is CASSALDTPGVGTQYF.

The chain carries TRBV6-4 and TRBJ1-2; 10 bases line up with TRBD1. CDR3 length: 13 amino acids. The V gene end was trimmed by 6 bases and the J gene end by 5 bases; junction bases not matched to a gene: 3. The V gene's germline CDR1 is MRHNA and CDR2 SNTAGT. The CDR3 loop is CASREGQGYGYTF. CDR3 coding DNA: TGTGCCAGCAGGGAGGGACAGGGGTATGGCTACACCTTC.